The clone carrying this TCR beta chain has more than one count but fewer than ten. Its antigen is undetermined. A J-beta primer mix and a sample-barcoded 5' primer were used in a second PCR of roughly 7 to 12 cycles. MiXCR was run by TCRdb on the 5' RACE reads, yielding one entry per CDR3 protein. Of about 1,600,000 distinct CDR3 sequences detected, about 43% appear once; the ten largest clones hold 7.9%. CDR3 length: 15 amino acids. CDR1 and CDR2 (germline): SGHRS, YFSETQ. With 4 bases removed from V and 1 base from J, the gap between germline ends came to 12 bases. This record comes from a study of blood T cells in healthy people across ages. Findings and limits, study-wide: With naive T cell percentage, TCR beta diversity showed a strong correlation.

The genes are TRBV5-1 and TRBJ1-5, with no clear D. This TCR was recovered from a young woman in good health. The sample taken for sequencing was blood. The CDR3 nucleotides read TGCGCCAGCAGCCTCGACAACTTCAGCAATCAGCCCCAGCATTTT. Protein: CASSLDNFSNQPQHF.